Sequencing of this T cell receptor (beta chain) was carried out in a study of T cell responses to AZD1222 COVID-19 vaccine. The CDR3 covers 17 residues. Losses at the gene ends were 2 bases for V and 2 bases for J; bases not matched to a gene: 11. CDR1 and CDR2 (germline): LGHDT, YNNKEL (reference sequence). Produced via immunoSEQ multiplex PCR; TCRdb's table is partial and in-frame only. Of around 190,000 clones in the sample, 88% were seen once. Second-dose intervals of approximately 4 or approximately 12 weeks were pooled. The chain recombines TRBV3-1 (or the pseudogene TRBV3-2) with TRBJ1-1; TRBD1 agrees at 7 bases. The source material was peripheral blood, sampled 28 days after the second AZD1222 dose. The sequence was collected from an adult who received the AZD1222 COVID-19 vaccine. For the CDR3, the DNA is TGTGCCAGCAGCCAACTCCCCCCGGGACAGATAAACACTGAAGCTTTCTTT. It encodes CASSQLPPGQINTEAFF.